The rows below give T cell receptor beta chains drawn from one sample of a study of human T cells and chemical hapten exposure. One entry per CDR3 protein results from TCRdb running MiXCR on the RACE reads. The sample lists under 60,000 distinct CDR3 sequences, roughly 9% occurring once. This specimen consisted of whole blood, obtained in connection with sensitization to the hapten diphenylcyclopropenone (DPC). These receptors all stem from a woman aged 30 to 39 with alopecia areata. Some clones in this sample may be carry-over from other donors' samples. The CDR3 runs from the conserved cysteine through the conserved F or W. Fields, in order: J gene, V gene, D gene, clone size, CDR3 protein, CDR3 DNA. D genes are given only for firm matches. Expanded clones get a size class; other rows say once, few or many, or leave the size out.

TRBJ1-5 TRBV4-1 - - CASSHPGLYNQPQHF TGCGCCAGCAGCCACCCCGGACTGTACAATCAGCCCCAGCATTTT
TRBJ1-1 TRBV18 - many CASSATGCAEAFF TGTGCCAGCTCAGCAACAGGGTGCGCTGAAGCTTTCTTT
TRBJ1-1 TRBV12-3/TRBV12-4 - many CASSLLVGAEAFF TGTGCCAGCAGCCTCCTCGTGGGGGCTGAAGCTTTCTTT
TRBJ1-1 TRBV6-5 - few CASSYSPRVGTEAFF TGTGCCAGCAGTTACTCCCCCAGGGTCGGCACTGAAGCTTTCTTT
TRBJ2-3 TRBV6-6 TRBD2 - CASSSSGTSGNTQYF TGTGCCAGCAGCTCATCCGGGACTAGCGGAAATACGCAGTATTTT
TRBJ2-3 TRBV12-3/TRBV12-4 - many CASRAPGDTQYF TGTGCCAGCAGGGCCCCCGGAGATACGCAGTATTTT
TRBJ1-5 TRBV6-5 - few CASSPQEPNQPQHF TGTGCCAGCAGTCCCCAGGAACCCAATCAGCCCCAGCATTTT
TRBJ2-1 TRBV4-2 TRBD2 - CASSQSGGMGRNEQFF TGTGCCAGCAGCCAAAGCGGGGGAATGGGTCGCAATGAGCAGTTCTTC
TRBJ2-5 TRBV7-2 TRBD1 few CASSLNRGAQETQYF TGTGCCAGCAGCTTAAACAGGGGCGCGCAAGAGACCCAGTACTTC
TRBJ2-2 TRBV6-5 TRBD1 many CASTDGTAPNTGELFF TGTGCCAGCACCGACGGGACAGCGCCGAACACCGGGGAGCTGTTTTTT
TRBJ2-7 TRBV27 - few CASSLSNQERHNEQYF TGTGCCAGCAGTCTCTCGAATCAGGAGAGACACAACGAGCAGTACTTC
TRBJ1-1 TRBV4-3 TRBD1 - CASSQETGVATEAFF TGCGCCAGCAGCCAAGAGACAGGGGTGGCCACTGAAGCTTTCTTT
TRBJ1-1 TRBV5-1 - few CASSFVGGPNAEAFF TGCGCCAGCAGCTTTGTAGGGGGACCGAACGCTGAAGCTTTCTTT
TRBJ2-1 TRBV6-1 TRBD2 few CASSTTRGGGYNEQFF TGTGCCAGCAGTACTACGCGGGGGGGGGGTTACAATGAGCAGTTCTTC
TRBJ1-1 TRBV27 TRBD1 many CASGNRDRVLAEAFF TGTGCCAGCGGAAACCGGGACAGGGTACTTGCTGAAGCTTTCTTT
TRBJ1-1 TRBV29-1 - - CSVRQTNTEAFF TGCAGCGTTCGTCAGACGAACACTGAAGCTTTCTTT
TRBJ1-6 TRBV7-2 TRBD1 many CASSLGTENSPLHF TGTGCCAGCAGCCTGGGGACAGAGAATTCACCCCTCCACTTT
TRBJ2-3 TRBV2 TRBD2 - CASSSTSGGPTSTDTQYF TGTGCCAGCAGTTCGACTAGCGGGGGACCTACTAGCACAGATACGCAGTATTTT
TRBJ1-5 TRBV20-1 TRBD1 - CSATGQPIHNQPQHF TGCAGTGCCACGGGACAGCCGATTCACAATCAGCCCCAGCATTTT
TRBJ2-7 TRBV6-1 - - CASSKGCSYEQYF TGTGCCAGCAGTAAGGGTTGTAGCTACGAGCAGTACTTC
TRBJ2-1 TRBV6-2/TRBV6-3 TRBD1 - CASSTTGTRNEQFF TGTGCCAGCAGTACGACAGGGACCCGCAATGAGCAGTTCTTC
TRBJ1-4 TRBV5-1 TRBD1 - CASSLVQGGGEKLFF TGCGCCAGCAGCTTGGTACAGGGGGGTGGTGAAAAACTGTTTTTT
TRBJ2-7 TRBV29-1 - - CSVQTTGSSPSYEQYF TGCAGCGTTCAAACGACAGGTTCCTCCCCCTCCTACGAGCAGTACTTC